This TCR beta chain emerged from a study of blood T cells in healthy people across ages. Overall study: Template switching retrieved approximately one barcoded beta molecule for each two T cells.

Donors were healthy Caucasian individuals from Russia aged about 6 to 90. Sample-barcoded 5' priming and a J-beta primer mix drove a second PCR of roughly 7 to 11 cycles. Each cDNA molecule was tagged by a template-switch adaptor with 12 random nucleotides. Each CDR3 protein is one row after TCRdb ran MiXCR on the 5' RACE reads. The table lists about 290,000 distinct CDR3 sequences, 25% to 30% of them singletons. The clonotype comes from a woman between 65 and 79 years old in good health. Sample: blood.

The CDR3 here is CASSLGRTSGPYNEQFF. CDR3 sequence (DNA): TGTGCCAGCAGCTTAGGACGGACTAGCGGGCCGTACAATGAGCAGTTCTTC. The V gene is TRBV7-2, the J gene TRBJ2-1; the match to TRBD2 covers 11 bases. Per the germline V gene, CDR1 is SGHTA and CDR2 is FQGNSA. V was pared by 1 base and J by 4 bases, with 6 bases of the junction left unmatched. CDR3 size: 17 residues.